Each of the 27 T cell receptor beta chains below was sequenced from the same sample in a study of blood T cell repertoires in COVID-19 (dated by TCRdb to 2018 to 2021). The library was generated by the immunoSEQ multiplex PCR assay. TCRdb took over this immuneACCESS table, retaining in-frame rearrangements with V and J assigned. Such tables are incomplete; in checked studies, under half of the missing clones stem from an unresolved V gene, and the remainder is unexplained. A total of a few hundred thousand clones appear in this sample, around nine tenths of them only once. Around 9.3% of the sample comes from the top ten. Sequenced sample: PBMCs or T cells enriched from blood (not recorded which). The source of these receptors is a woman aged 45-60 years who had recovered from COVID-19.

The rearrangement joins TRBV5-1 to TRBJ2-6, with a possible D match to TRBD1 (6 bases). V lost 5 bases to trimming and J lost 3 bases, with 24 bases between them. The germline CDR1 and CDR2 sequences are SGHRS and YFSETQ. This CDR3 spans 19 amino acids. The CDR3, as DNA: TGCGCCAGCAGTCTGTTTCCAGGGGCTGAACTATATGGGGCCAACGTCCTGACTTTC. It is translated as CASSLFPGAELYGANVLTF.

Only a few counts were recorded for this clone. The chain uses TRBV27 and TRBJ2-7; maybe TRBD1 (6 bases). CDR3 length: 13 amino acids. Between the trimmed V and J ends, which lost 2 bases and 5 bases, there was a span of 10 bases. Germline assignment: CDR1 MNHEY and CDR2 SMNVEV (reference sequence). CDR3 DNA: TGTGCCAGCAGTTTAATGACAGGTCACGAGCAGTACTTC. Protein: CASSLMTGHEQYF.

The chain couples TRBV5-1 to TRBJ2-2; TRBD1 matches at 8 bases. The CDR3 sequence is 15 residues long. Germline lookup yields CDR1 SGHRS and CDR2 YFSETQ. V dropped 3 bases and J dropped 3; count of bases not matched to a gene: 4. This chain's CDR3 is CASSSGGLDTGELFF. CDR3 coding DNA: TGCGCCAGCAGCTCAGGGGGCCTAGACACCGGGGAGCTGTTTTTT. The variable domain in full, completed from reference TRBV5-1 and TRBJ2-2, reads KAGVTQTPRYLIKTRGQQVTLSCSPISGHRSVSWYQQTPGQGLQFLFEYFSETQRNKGNFPGRFSGRQFSNSRSEMNVSTLELGDSALYLCASSSGGLDTGELFFGEGSRLTVL.

The CDR3 protein is CASSLGRGRFSGELFF. CDR3 DNA: TGTGCCAGCAGCTTAGGCAGGGGGCGATTCAGCGGGGAGCTGTTTTTT. The chain links TRBV7-9 to TRBJ2-2; 8 nucleotides line up with TRBD1. The CDR3 has 16 residues. Germline V CDR1 and CDR2: SEHNR, FQNEAQ (reference sequence). V was clipped by 1 base and J by 7 bases; unmatched bases: 8.

The V and J genes are TRBV28 and TRBJ2-7; D may be TRBD2 (6 bases). The CDR3 length is 14 residues. CDR1 and CDR2 from the germline V gene are MDHEN and SYDVKM. Between the trimmed V and J ends, which lost 5 bases and 0 bases, there was a span of 11 bases. The chain's CDR3 is CASSIAVSSYEQYF. The CDR3 DNA sequence: TGTGCCAGCAGTATAGCGGTGTCCTCCTACGAGCAGTACTTC. The complete variable domain, with remaining parts taken from reference TRBV28 and TRBJ2-7, reads DVKVTQSSRYLVKRTGEKVFLECVQDMDHENMFWYRQDPGLGLRLIYFSYDVKMKEKGDIPEGYSVSREKKERFSLILESASTNQTSMYLCASSIAVSSYEQYFGPGTRLTVT.

The V gene is TRBV4-2, the J gene TRBJ2-6; perhaps TRBD1 as D (7 bases). CDR1 is LGHNA and CDR2 is YNFKEQ in the germline V gene. The V end was cut by 4 bases, the J end by 2 bases, with 15 bases between. The CDR3 loop spans 17 amino acids. For the CDR3, the DNA is TGTGCCAGCAGCCCACAGGGGAGGCGACCTGGGGCCAACGTCCTGACTTTC. Translating it yields CASSPQGRRPGANVLTF.

The V gene is TRBV5-1, the J gene TRBJ1-1, with D possibly matching TRBD1 (6 bases). V dropped 2 bases and J dropped 0 bases, with 26 bases sitting between them. The germline V gene encodes CDR1 SGHRS and CDR2 YFSETQ. The CDR3 runs 20 residues. Written as DNA, the CDR3 is TGCGCCAGCAGCTTATACCCTAACAGGTGGGGACAAGTTATGAACACTGAAGCTTTCTTT. Residues: CASSLYPNRWGQVMNTEAFF.

In this sample, this clone turned up once. The chain recombines TRBV7-2 with TRBJ2-7, with D uncertain. With 5 bases removed from V and 5 bases from J, the gap between germline ends came to 16 bases. This CDR3 comprises 14 residues. The V gene's germline CDR1 is SGHTA and CDR2 FQGNSA. CDR3 sequence reads: CASSHPYDTDEQYF. The CDR3, as DNA: TGTGCCAGCAGCCATCCTTATGATACGGACGAGCAGTACTTC.

The gene calls are TRBV28 and TRBJ2-4, with TRBD2 matching over 12 bases. Unmatched junction bases numbered 5, after V lost 5 bases and J lost 3 bases. CDR3 length equals 16 residues. Germline V lookup: CDR1 MDHEN, CDR2 SYDVKM. CDR3 loop: CASSTGLAGLKNIQYF. The CDR3 DNA reads TGTGCCAGCAGTACCGGACTAGCGGGGCTCAAAAACATTCAGTACTTC.

The V gene is TRBV18, the J gene TRBJ1-1, with TRBD1 matching 7 bases. J lost 10 bases, V lost 5 bases, and 10 bases had no gene match. From germline, CDR1 is KGHSH and CDR2 LQKENI. The CDR3 extends over 13 amino acids. The CDR3 reads CASSETLQGGAFF. Here the CDR3 DNA reads TGTGCCAGCTCAGAAACCCTTCAGGGGGGAGCTTTCTTT.

CDR3 sequence (DNA): TGTGCCAGCAGCTTATTCTGGGGGGGGGAGGAGACCCAGTACTTC. It translates to CASSLFWGGEETQYF. The V gene is TRBV11-2, the J gene TRBJ2-5, with 7 bases matching TRBD2. CDR3 length: 15 amino acids. V lost 2 bases to trimming and J lost 5 bases; unmatched junction nucleotides: 8. Germline assignment: CDR1 SGHAT and CDR2 FQNNGV. The full variable domain, with the rest looked up from reference TRBV11-2 and TRBJ2-5, is EAGVAQSPRYKIIEKRQSVAFWCNPISGHATLYWYQQILGQGPKLLIQFQNNGVVDDSQLPKDRFSAERLKGVDSTLKIQPAKLEDSAVYLCASSLFWGGEETQYFGPGTRLLVL.

The rearrangement links TRBV9 to TRBJ1-1; TRBD1 might be the D (5 bases). Trimming removed 3 bases at V and 3 bases at J, with 15 bases between. The CDR3 length is 15 residues. CDR1 and CDR2 (germline): SGDLS, YYNGEE. The CDR3 sequence: CASSDSGTSYTEAFF. For the CDR3, the DNA is TGTGCCAGCAGCGATTCCGGGACTTCTTACACTGAAGCTTTCTTT.

The CDR3 DNA is TGTGCCAGTACCTCCCGACCGGCACAGTTCCATCAGCCCCAGCATTTT. It specifies CASTSRPAQFHQPQHF. The V gene is TRBV19, the J gene TRBJ1-5; D gene uncertain. V lost 7 bases to trimming and J lost 5 bases, with 21 bases between them. Per the germline V gene, CDR1 is LNHDA and CDR2 is SQIVND (reference sequence). The CDR3 sequence is 16 residues long.

The chain employs TRBV6-5 and TRBJ1-5; D is undetermined. Looked up from germline, CDR1 is MNHEY and CDR2 is SVGAGI. V was cut by 8 bases and J by 6 bases, with 17 bases left in between. There are 14 residues in the CDR3. The CDR3 coding sequence is TGTGCCAGCCGCCGCGACGGCGCGGGTCAGCCCCAGCATTTT. This codes for CASRRDGAGQPQHF.

J is TRBJ1-2 and V is TRBV5-4; TRBD1 agrees at 8 bases. The CDR3 is made up of 14 amino acids. Germline CDR1 is SGHNT and CDR2 is YYREEE (reference sequence). The V gene end was trimmed by 0 bases and the J gene end by 5 bases; junction bases not matched to a gene: 3. The CDR3 sequence: CASSLVGQGYGYTF. The CDR3 coding sequence is TGTGCCAGCAGCTTGGTAGGACAGGGTTATGGCTACACCTTC.

This chain joins TRBV3-1 (or the pseudogene TRBV3-2) and TRBJ1-3, with 7 bases aligning to TRBD1. CDR3 size: 15 residues. Germline V gene sequence: CDR1 LGHDT, CDR2 YNNKEL (reference sequence). J lost 1 base, V lost 6 bases, and 6 bases had no gene match. The CDR3 sequence: CASSRDSSSGNTIYF. The CDR3 DNA reads TGTGCCAGCAGTCGGGACAGTTCTTCTGGAAACACCATATATTTT.

The rearrangement links TRBV5-1 to TRBJ2-5; 8 bases match TRBD2. The V and J ends lost 4 bases and 3 bases, in that order; junction bases with no gene match: 5. CDR1 and CDR2 from the germline V gene are SGHRS and YFSETQ. The CDR3 consists of 14 residues. CDR3 protein: CASSTGTREETQYF. The CDR3 DNA sequence: TGCGCCAGCAGCACCGGGACTAGGGAAGAGACCCAGTACTTC.

The chain is built from TRBV2 and TRBJ1-2, with D hard to call. With 6 bases removed from V and 4 bases from J, the gap between germline ends came to 12 bases. The CDR3 is made up of 13 amino acids. CDR1 and CDR2 from the germline V gene are SNHLY and FYNNEI. The CDR3 DNA follows: TGTGCCAGCAGGGGAGGACCCCTCTATGGCTACACCTTC. Translation: CASRGGPLYGYTF.

V gene TRBV3-1 (or the pseudogene TRBV3-2) combines with J gene TRBJ1-2, with D tentatively TRBD1 (6 bases). V dropped 3 bases and J dropped 7 bases, with 15 bases sitting between them. The CDR3 runs to 14 residues. Germline CDR1 LGHDT, CDR2 YNNKEL (reference sequence). The DNA for the CDR3 is TGTGCCAGCAGCCATACCTCAGGGGTTGGTGGCTACACCTTC. It codes for CASSHTSGVGGYTF.

The V and J genes are TRBV28 and TRBJ1-5; D is possibly TRBD1 (5 bases). Germline values: CDR1 MDHEN, CDR2 SYDVKM. This CDR3 has 12 residues. V shed 11 bases and J shed 3 bases, with 11 bases lying between them. CDR3 loop: CAHDSPNQPQHF. CDR3 bases: TGTGCCCACGACAGTCCCAATCAGCCCCAGCATTTT.

This sequence joins TRBV4-3 and TRBJ1-2; 8 bases fit TRBD1. Germline trimming cut 3 bases from V and 3 bases from J; bases unmatched to any gene: 6. The CDR3 contains 15 residues. Germline V CDR1 and CDR2: LGHNA, YSLEER. CDR3 coding DNA: TGCGCCAGCAGCCAGGACAGGGCTTTCTACTATGGCTACACCTTC. It encodes CASSQDRAFYYGYTF.

This chain joins TRBV7-2 and TRBJ2-7; a weak D match, TRBD1 (6 bases). The V end was cut by 4 bases, the J end by 2 bases, with 12 bases between. The germline V gene has CDR1 SGHTA and CDR2 FQGNSA. This CDR3 contains 14 residues. The CDR3 DNA follows: TGTGCCAGCAGCTCTTTTGGGGGCCCCTACGAGCAGTACTTC. It specifies CASSSFGGPYEQYF.

The chain couples TRBV18 to TRBJ2-3; D unresolved. This CDR3 comprises 13 residues. Per the germline V gene, CDR1 is KGHSH and CDR2 is LQKENI. Trimming took 6 bases from V and 0 from J, leaving 7 bases between them. The CDR3 here is CASSLLSTDTQYF. In DNA form, the CDR3 reads TGTGCCAGCTCTCTCCTAAGCACAGATACGCAGTATTTT.

This chain links TRBV27 with TRBJ1-2; TRBD1 aligns across 7 bases. Germline CDR1 MNHEY, CDR2 SMNVEV (reference sequence). With 6 bases clipped from V and 1 base from J, the junction kept 5 bases outside the gene matches. The CDR3 has 14 amino acids. Written as DNA, the CDR3 is TGTGCCAGCAGCCCGACAGGGAGTAACTATGGCTACACCTTC. Its protein is CASSPTGSNYGYTF.

The chain uses TRBV6-5 and TRBJ1-1; 9 nucleotides match TRBD1. V trimming: 7 bases; J trimming: 4 bases; junction bases outside the gene matches: 10. Germline CDR1 MNHEY, CDR2 SVGAGI. There are 15 residues in the CDR3. CDR3 loop: CASISSGTGTTEAFF. The CDR3 DNA sequence: TGTGCCAGCATCTCCTCCGGGACAGGGACCACTGAAGCTTTCTTT.

The J gene is TRBJ1-2, the V gene TRBV15, with TRBD1 matching 7 bases. J was trimmed by 5 bases and V by 3 bases; bases with no gene match: 3. CDR1 and CDR2 (germline): LNHNV, YYDKDF (reference sequence). The CDR3 sequence is 13 residues long. The CDR3 loop is CATSSTDRYGYTF. In nucleotides, the CDR3 is TGTGCCACCAGCAGTACGGACAGGTATGGCTACACCTTC.

The chain carries TRBV13 and TRBJ2-1; TRBD2 matches at 11 bases. Germline-derived CDR1 and CDR2 are PRHDT and FYEKMQ (reference sequence). Germline trimming cut 3 bases from V and 7 bases from J; bases unmatched to any gene: 5. The CDR3 length is 15 residues. CDR3 DNA: TGTGCCAGCAGCTTTAGCGGGGGGGCCTGGAATGAGCAGTTCTTC. Its translation is CASSFSGGAWNEQFF.